Presented here are 20 T cell receptor beta chains from one specimen sequenced in a study of Ad26.COV2.S vaccination and SARS-CoV-2 variants. Treatment here: about 20 received Ad26.COV2.S at low or high dose, single or two shots; 5 received placebo; per-sample allocation not given. Collection of the samples took place on day 63 after the first injection of vaccine or placebo. Method: immunoSEQ multiplex PCR; TCRdb's copy keeps in-frame clones and lacks some. Of 250,000 to 300,000 clones detected, approximately 87% appear once; the ten largest clones hold approximately 3.3%. The specimen was peripheral blood, collected in a trial of Ad26.COV2.S vaccine versus placebo. The receptors stem from a person aged 18-65 years who received the Ad26.COV2.S COVID-19 vaccine or a placebo.

V and J are TRBV2 and TRBJ2-4; a possible D gene is TRBD1 (5 bases). Germline CDR1 SNHLY, CDR2 FYNNEI. This CDR3 comprises 14 residues. V was clipped by 6 bases and J by 0 bases, with 9 bases between them. CDR3 loop: CASRNQGAKNIQYF. The CDR3 DNA follows: TGTGCCAGCAGGAACCAGGGAGCCAAAAACATTCAGTACTTC.

Notes on this clone: The sample holds other DNA sequences that translate to the same CDR3. This chain links TRBV5-1 with TRBJ2-5, with TRBD1 identical over 7 bases. The CDR3 totals 14 residues. The V and J ends lost 0 bases and 2 bases, in that order; junction bases with no gene match: 1. Germline V gene sequence: CDR1 SGHRS, CDR2 YFSETQ. The CDR3 nucleotides read TGCGCCAGCAGCTTGGGCAGGGGGCAAGAGACCCAGTACTTC. This translates into CASSLGRGQETQYF.

The V call is TRBV7-9, the J call TRBJ2-1; no firm D call. The V end lost 5 bases, the J end lost 2 bases, and 10 bases lay between the germline ends. CDR1 is SEHNR and CDR2 is FQNEAQ in the germline V gene (reference sequence). The CDR3 totals 14 residues. Here the CDR3 reads CASSPPETYNEQFF. The CDR3 DNA is TGTGCCAGCAGCCCCCCTGAGACCTACAATGAGCAGTTCTTC.

The chain has TRBV6-5 and TRBJ2-5; TRBD1 aligns across 8 bases. Germline CDR1 is MNHEY and CDR2 is SVGAGI. After removal of 6 bases from V and 4 bases from J, the junction contained 1 base not matched to a gene. The CDR3 length is 12 residues. The CDR3 nucleotides are TGTGCCAGCAGCACAGGGGGAGAGACCCAGTACTTC. Translated, it gives CASSTGGETQYF.

The J gene is TRBJ2-5, the V gene TRBV7-3, with no clear D. This CDR3 region has 13 residues. Germline V gives CDR1 SGHTA, CDR2 FQGTGA. The V and J ends lost 0 bases and 4 bases respectively, with 6 bases between them. CDR3 sequence reads: CASSLTIGETQYF. CDR3 bases: TGTGCCAGCAGCTTAACGATCGGAGAGACCCAGTACTTC.

V gene TRBV6-1 combines with J gene TRBJ1-1, with D uncertain. The CDR3 spans 14 residues. From germline, CDR1 is MNHNS and CDR2 SASEGT. V dropped 1 base and J dropped 1 base, with 7 bases sitting between them. CDR3 amino acids: CASSEVKGNTEAFF. The CDR3 nucleotides are TGTGCCAGCAGTGAAGTAAAGGGGAACACTGAAGCTTTCTTT.

J is TRBJ1-2 and V is TRBV9, with 10 bases aligning to TRBD1. Germline V lookup: CDR1 SGDLS, CDR2 YYNGEE. J gave up 5 bases and V 6 bases, and 10 bases lay outside the gene matches. CDR3 size: 15 residues. CDR3 residues: CASTKSGQGDYGYTF. CDR3 sequence (DNA): TGTGCCAGCACCAAATCTGGACAGGGGGATTATGGCTACACCTTC. Full variable domain (rest looked up from reference TRBV9 and TRBJ1-2): DSGVTQTPKHLITATGQRVTLRCSPRSGDLSVYWYQQSLDQGLQFLIQYYNGEERAKGNILERFSAQQFPDLHSELNLSSLELGDSALYFCASTKSGQGDYGYTFGSGTRLTVV.

A remark on this clone: Mismatch with germline at one junction end may stem from a read error. This chain connects TRBV7-7 to TRBJ2-2, with TRBD1 matching over 9 bases. Germline V gene lookup returns CDR1 SSHAT and CDR2 FNYEAQ (reference sequence). This CDR3 comprises 16 residues. The CDR3: CASSQSGQGGAGELFF. In nucleotides, the CDR3 is TGTGCTAGCAGCCAATCGGGACAGGGCGGCGCCGGGGAGCTGTTTTTT.

The gene calls are TRBV18 and TRBJ1-1; 7 bases agree with TRBD1. Per the germline V gene, CDR1 is KGHSH and CDR2 is LQKENI. This CDR3 region has 13 residues. V lost 3 bases to trimming and J lost 8 bases; unmatched junction nucleotides: 6. CDR3 residues: CASSPATGTEAFF. The CDR3 coding sequence is TGTGCCAGCTCACCGGCGACAGGGACCGAAGCTTTCTTT.

CDR3 bases: TGTGCCAGCAGCATTGGGGGGAGAACTGAAGCTTTCTTT. Translation gives CASSIGGRTEAFF. The chain has TRBV27 and TRBJ1-1; D is perhaps TRBD1 (5 bases). Germline V gives CDR1 MNHEY, CDR2 SMNVEV (reference sequence). Deletions cut 6 bases from V and 5 bases from J, with 13 bases between. This CDR3 is 13 amino acids long.

The J gene is TRBJ2-3, the V gene TRBV7-3; 11 bases are shared with TRBD2. The V segment lost 1 base and the J segment 0 bases; nucleotides outside the gene matches: 3. The germline V gene encodes CDR1 SGHTA and CDR2 FQGTGA. The CDR3 sequence is 17 residues long. The DNA for the CDR3 is TGTGCCAGCAGCTTAAAGGGACTAGCGGTTAGCACAGATACGCAGTATTTT. Amino acids: CASSLKGLAVSTDTQYF.

This clone appeared once. The rearrangement links TRBV18 to TRBJ1-1; possible D gene TRBD1, 5 bases. CDR1 and CDR2 from the germline V gene are KGHSH and LQKENI. V shed 4 bases and J shed 5 bases, with 20 bases lying between them. This CDR3 spans 16 amino acids. The CDR3 nucleotides are TGTGCCAGCTCACGACTTCCGGGGCCCGAACTTACTGAAGCTTTCTTT. The encoded protein is CASSRLPGPELTEAFF.

In its sample, this clone was seen once. The V call is TRBV7-2, the J call TRBJ1-2, with D possibly TRBD1 on 6 matching bases. The V end was cut by 4 bases, the J end by 5 bases, with 14 bases between. This CDR3 has 14 residues. The germline CDR1 and CDR2 sequences are SGHTA and FQGNSA. CDR3 sequence: CASSWKGGHYGYTF. CDR3 DNA sequence: TGTGCCAGCAGCTGGAAAGGGGGTCATTATGGCTACACCTTC.

J is TRBJ2-7 and V is TRBV19; 9 positions match TRBD1. The CDR3 contains 14 residues. Germline CDR1 reads LNHDA; CDR2 reads SQIVND (reference sequence). V lost 6 bases to trimming and J lost 2 bases; unmatched junction nucleotides: 5. CDR3 in amino acids: CASRPGQGPYEQYF. DNA for the CDR3: TGTGCCAGTAGACCGGGACAGGGTCCCTACGAGCAGTACTTC.

The rearrangement uses TRBV3-1 (or the pseudogene TRBV3-2) and TRBJ1-5; unclear D gene. The length of the CDR3 is 15 residues. V was shortened by 4 bases and J by 4 bases, with 14 bases between the two germline ends. The germline CDR1 and CDR2 sequences are LGHDT and YNNKEL (reference sequence). The CDR3 reads CASSRGTDSNQPQHF. The DNA of the CDR3 is TGTGCCAGCAGCCGGGGAACAGATTCTAATCAGCCCCAGCATTTT.

The chain uses TRBV7-8 and TRBJ2-7, with TRBD2 identical over 12 bases. The CDR3 length is 14 residues. CDR1 SGHVS and CDR2 FQNEAQ come from the germline V gene. With V trimmed by 5 bases and J by 4 bases, 3 bases remained unmatched. Here the CDR3 DNA reads TGTGCCAGCAGCCCGGGACTAGCGGGTTACGAGCAGTACTTC. Translated: CASSPGLAGYEQYF.

The chain joins TRBV28 to TRBJ2-3; 8 nucleotides agree with TRBD1. The trim removed 6 bases at V and 1 base at J, leaving 6 bases unmatched. This CDR3 has 15 residues. Germline-derived CDR1 and CDR2 are MDHEN and SYDVKM. CDR3 sequence (DNA): TGTGCCAGCAGGACAGGGGCCTCTGGCACAGATACGCAGTATTTT. Protein product: CASRTGASGTDTQYF.

The chain carries TRBV28 and TRBJ2-3, with 7 bases fitting TRBD2. Germline V gene sequence: CDR1 MDHEN, CDR2 SYDVKM. This CDR3 spans 15 amino acids. V was clipped by 6 bases and J by 6 bases; unmatched bases: 12. The CDR3 here is CASSPLGRAPDTQYF. DNA of the CDR3: TGTGCCAGCAGCCCTCTTGGGAGGGCCCCGGATACGCAGTATTTT.

The chain joins TRBV1 to TRBJ2-3; the D call of TRBD2 is as the table states it, not checked on the DNA. TRBV1 is shown as a pseudogene. The CDR3 has 16 amino acids. The CDR3 DNA follows: TGCACCAGTGCCACTAGCGGAGCGACTCGCACAGATACGCAGTATTTT. Translated, it gives CTSATSGATRTDTQYF.

The rearrangement uses TRBV28 and TRBJ2-3, with TRBD2 identical over 13 bases. J lost 6 bases, V lost 9 bases, and 6 bases had no gene match. The germline V gene has CDR1 MDHEN and CDR2 SYDVKM. The CDR3 totals 14 residues. The CDR3 bases are TGTGCCAGTTGGACTAGCGGGGGAGGGGATACGCAGTATTTT. This translates into CASWTSGGGDTQYF. The full variable domain, with the rest looked up from reference TRBV28 and TRBJ2-3, is DVKVTQSSRYLVKRTGEKVFLECVQDMDHENMFWYRQDPGLGLRLIYFSYDVKMKEKGDIPEGYSVSREKKERFSLILESASTNQTSMYLCASWTSGGGDTQYFGPGTRLTVL.